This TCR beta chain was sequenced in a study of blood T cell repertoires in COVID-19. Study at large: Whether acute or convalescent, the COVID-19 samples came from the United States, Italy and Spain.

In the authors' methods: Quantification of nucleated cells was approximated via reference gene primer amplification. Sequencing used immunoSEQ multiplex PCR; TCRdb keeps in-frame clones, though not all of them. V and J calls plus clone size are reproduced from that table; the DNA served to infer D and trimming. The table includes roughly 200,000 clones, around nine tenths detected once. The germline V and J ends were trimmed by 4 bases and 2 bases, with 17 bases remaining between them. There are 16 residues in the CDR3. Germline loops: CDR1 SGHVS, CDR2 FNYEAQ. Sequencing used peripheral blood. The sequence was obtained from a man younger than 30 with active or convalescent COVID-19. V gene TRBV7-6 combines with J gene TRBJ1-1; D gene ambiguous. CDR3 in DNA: TGTGCCAGCAGCTCCCTTCTTAGCAGCGGCAACACTGAAGCTTTCTTT. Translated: CASSSLLSSGNTEAFF.